This TCR beta chain was found in a study of T cells in Graves' hyperthyroidism and ophthalmopathy. Study-wide findings and caveats: Most thyroid-expanded clonotypes above 0.001 were also found in blood. From stable hyperthyroidism, ophthalmopathy was separated by a 13 V-J model.

Amplified TCR beta CDR3 regions came from RNA transcripts. Primed by the HTBI set, a first-round RT-PCR was run on the TCR CDR3. TCRdb passed the multiplex PCR reads through MiXCR, listing each CDR3 protein once. The sample yields approximately 590,000 distinct CDR3 sequences, about half seen once. This CDR3 spans 16 amino acids. Germline V gene lookup returns CDR1 SGHTA and CDR2 FQGTGA. Germline trimming cut 6 bases from V and 4 bases from J; bases unmatched to any gene: 12. Regarding this clonotype: Antigen: not known.

Over 18 months, lack of ophthalmopathy progression marked Graves' hyperthyroidism as stable. Diagnostic assessment was based on clinical symptoms, serum thyroxine and TRAb, thyroid ultrasound and orbital computed tomography. The chain carries TRBV7-3 and TRBJ1-5; 7 bases are shared with TRBD1. This sequence was found in a young woman with Graves' hyperthyroidism. Sequenced: peripheral blood or thyroid tissue (not recorded which). Here the CDR3 reads CASSWGRGRGNQPQHF. In DNA, the CDR3 is TGTGCCAGCAGTTGGGGCAGGGGGAGAGGAAATCAGCCCCAGCATTTT.